Listed below are T cell receptor beta chains from one sample, sequenced in a study of T cells after yellow fever vaccination. A single record per CDR3 protein comes from TCRdb applying MiXCR to the 5' RACE reads. The sample includes about 580,000 distinct CDR3 sequences, roughly a sixth of them seen just once. The sequences come from PBMCs, collected around 5 days after the first yellow fever vaccination. The receptors were sampled from a man aged 18-30 years who received the YFV17D yellow fever vaccine. CDR3s include the opening cysteine and the closing phenylalanine or tryptophan. Fields, in order: clone size, D gene, J gene, V gene, CDR3 DNA, CDR3 protein. The D gene is left open where the match is weak. Where a row states a size, it is once, few, many or the class of an expanded clone; other rows omit it.

-,-,TRBJ1-1,TRBV12-3/TRBV12-4,TGTGCCAGCAGTTTTGCAGGTGTTATGAACACTGAAGCTTTCTTT,CASSFAGVMNTEAFF
-,TRBD1,TRBJ1-2,TRBV11-2,TGTGCCAGCAGCTTGGGACAGGGAATCTATGGCTACACCTTC,CASSLGQGIYGYTF
-,-,TRBJ1-4,TRBV4-1,TGCGCCAGCAGCCGTACAGGGAAGGCAACTAATGAAAAACTGTTTTTT,CASSRTGKATNEKLFF
-,TRBD2,TRBJ2-5,TRBV6-5,TGTGCCAGCAGTTCCAAACCCGGGGGGGGCCCCCCCAGGACCCAGTACTTC,CASSSKPGGGPPRTQYF
-,TRBD1,TRBJ2-5,TRBV7-7,TGTGCCAGCAGCAGGAGCCGGGACAGGGCAGAGACCCAGTACTTC,CASSRSRDRAETQYF
-,-,TRBJ2-2,TRBV29-1,TGCAGCGTTCCTCAAACAGGGCTGACCGGGGAGCTGTTTTTT,CSVPQTGLTGELFF
-,-,TRBJ2-7,TRBV20-1,TGCAGTGCTCCGAGGGGGGTTAGCTCCTACGAGCAGTACTTC,CSAPRGVSSYEQYF
-,-,TRBJ2-7,TRBV11-2,TGTGCCAGCAGCTTAGTGTCACCGGGACCCACAAGGCTCCGCTACGAGCAGTACTTC,CASSLVSPGPTRLRYEQYF
few,-,TRBJ2-7,TRBV10-2,TGCGCCAGCAGTGAAAACGGGGGTGGCAACGAGCAGTACTTC,CASSENGGGNEQYF
many,-,TRBJ2-3,TRBV14,TGTGCCAGCAGCCCGCAGTGGGGGACCACAGATACGCAGTATTTT,CASSPQWGTTDTQYF
-,TRBD2,TRBJ2-5,TRBV6-5,TGTGCCAGCAGTTATAGGTCGGGAGGAGAGACCCAGTACTTC,CASSYRSGGETQYF
few,-,TRBJ2-7,TRBV3-1,TGTGCCAGCAGCCAATCAACTATCCGGGACTTCTCCTACGAGCAGTACTTC,CASSQSTIRDFSYEQYF
-,-,TRBJ2-7,TRBV11-2,TGTGCCAGCAGCTTAGACGGGCGAAGCTCCTACGAGCAGTACTTC,CASSLDGRSSYEQYF
-,-,TRBJ2-1,TRBV4-3,TGCGCCAGCAGCCCTGACAGTCTCCCATACAATGAGCAGTTCTTC,CASSPDSLPYNEQFF
few,-,TRBJ2-3,TRBV10-2,TGCGCCAGCTCTACAGGGAAAGCGACTACGCAGTATTTT,CASSTGKATTQYF
few,-,TRBJ1-4,TRBV6-6,TGTGCCAGCAGTTACGTAAATAATGAAAAACTGTTTTTT,CASSYVNNEKLFF
few,TRBD1,TRBJ2-5,TRBV19,TGTGCCAGTAGTATCCAGGGGGAAGAGACCCAGTACTTC,CASSIQGEETQYF
few,-,TRBJ1-1,TRBV6-5,TGTGCCAGCAGTTATGGGCCCGAAGCTTTCTTT,CASSYGPEAFF
few,-,TRBJ1-4,TRBV4-2,TGTGCCAGCAGGAATGATGCAGGGTCTAATGAAAAACTGTTTTTT,CASRNDAGSNEKLFF
-,-,TRBJ2-7,TRBV19,TGTGCCAGTAGTATTCCGGGTCCCTACGAGCAGTACTTC,CASSIPGPYEQYF
-,-,TRBJ1-1,TRBV5-1,TGCGCCAGCAGCTTCCGGAGGGTGGACACTGAAGCTTTCTTT,CASSFRRVDTEAFF
-,-,TRBJ2-3,TRBV20-1,TGCAGTGTCGACTTTGGGCCGGGGGCAGGCACAGATACGCAGTATTTT,CSVDFGPGAGTDTQYF
few,TRBD1,TRBJ2-7,TRBV27,TGTGCCAGCAGTTCACCGCAGGGGGAGAGCTCCTACGAGCAGTACTTC,CASSSPQGESSYEQYF
once,-,TRBJ1-2,TRBV4-3,TGCGCCAGCAGCCAGGATCGAGGCAGGGCTATCTATGGCTACACCTTC,CASSQDRGRAIYGYTF
-,-,TRBJ1-4,TRBV7-6,TGTGCCAGCAGACCTTCAATTGCAACTAATGAAAAACTGTTTTTT,CASRPSIATNEKLFF
medium-sized,-,TRBJ1-1,TRBV7-6,TGTGCCAGCAGCCTACCCCCGACAGCGAACACTGAAGCTTTCTTT,CASSLPPTANTEAFF
-,-,TRBJ1-4,TRBV20-1,TGCAGTGCTATCGGAACAGGGAATAATGAAAAACTGTTTTTT,CSAIGTGNNEKLFF
few,TRBD2,TRBJ2-3,TRBV9,TGTGCCAGCAGCGTATATGGGGAGGGGAAATCAGATACGCAGTATTTT,CASSVYGEGKSDTQYF
few,-,TRBJ2-2,TRBV5-1,TGCGCCAGCAGCTTGTGGTCCATACTGGGCACCGGGGAGCTGTTTTTT,CASSLWSILGTGELFF
few,-,TRBJ1-1,TRBV10-3,TGTGCCATCACCATAGGGGGGGCGAACACTGAAGCTTTCTTT,CAITIGGANTEAFF
-,TRBD1,TRBJ1-6,TRBV20-1,TGCAGTGCTAGAGTCCCCCAGGGGGCTTCCAATTCACCCCTCCACTTT,CSARVPQGASNSPLHF